Given below is one T cell receptor (beta chain) in context. The antigen is undetermined. The data originate from a study of cytomegalovirus exposure and HLA in healthy donors. About the study: Unique TCRs numbering around 85 million, obtained from HLA-typed donors, made up an early data release. Study-wide results and limits: The authors reported that TCR beta sequences could predict HLA-A and HLA-B alleles. These predictions were accurate for most subjects in the first cohort.

The CDR3 runs 15 residues. The trim removed 3 bases at V and 5 bases at J, leaving 9 bases unmatched. The germline V gene has CDR1 MGHRA and CDR2 YSYEKL. Primers for the PCR totalled 60 Vbeta and 13 Jbeta. Assay: immunoSEQ multiplex PCR; the TCRdb copy retains only in-frame clones and omits some. The table lists approximately 210,000 clones, roughly 83% of them singletons. Sequencing was performed on PBMCs. V gene TRBV4-1 combines with J gene TRBJ2-5, with 7 bases that match TRBD2. The receptor's source is a male donor in good health and CMV-seropositive. The CDR3 here is CASSQGSGGEETQYF. DNA of the CDR3: TGCGCCAGCAGCCAGGGATCGGGAGGCGAGGAGACCCAGTACTTC.